The subject of this entry is one TCR beta chain. Antigen unknown. The study ran its PCR with 60 Vbeta and 13 Jbeta primers. Data came from immunoSEQ multiplex PCR; TCRdb stores just in-frame clones and leaves some out. The table includes about 92,000 clones, under 85% detected once. This specimen belongs to a study of cytomegalovirus exposure and HLA in healthy donors. Study in general: An earlier analysis found 110 million or so unique TCR beta sequences from about 190 million T cells.

Overall study findings and caveats: The investigators catalogued 150 to 200 TCR beta chains as cytomegalovirus-associated.

The germline V and J ends were trimmed by 2 bases and 0 bases, with 10 bases remaining between them. The CDR3 spans 16 residues. Germline CDR1 is WNHNN and CDR2 is SYGVQD (reference sequence). The sequencing sample was made of PBMCs. The chain links TRBV10-1 to TRBJ1-4; D remains ambiguous. The sequence derives from a man aged 50-59 years in good health and CMV-seropositive. The CDR3: CASSEPTMPTNEKLFF. In DNA, the CDR3 is TGCGCCAGCAGTGAGCCCACAATGCCAACTAATGAAAAACTGTTTTTT.